These T cell receptor beta chains were read from a single sample in a study of post-analysis software for immune sequencing data. MiXCR, applied by TCRdb to the PCR reads, yields one record per CDR3 protein. Altogether 600,000 to 700,000 distinct CDR3 sequences are present, roughly three fifths being singletons, with the ten largest covering around 11%. Input material: blood. Every receptor here comes from a girl aged 2 to 10 with multiple sclerosis. Each CDR3 is given with its conserved first and last residue. Each record gives: CDR3 protein, CDR3 DNA, clone size, J gene, D gene, V gene. D genes are given only for firm matches. Size is stated for part of the rows, as once, few or many counts, or as a class when the clone is expanded.

CASSSAGLAGANEQFF,TGTGCCAGCAGCTCGGCGGGACTAGCGGGAGCCAATGAGCAGTTCTTC,NA,TRBJ2-1,TRBD2,TRBV7-9
CATSRVRTLTSNTEAFF,TGTGCCACCAGCAGAGTAAGGACCCTAACCTCTAACACTGAAGCTTTCTTT,NA,TRBJ1-1,NA,TRBV15
CASSLTGVHSNEQFF,TGTGCCAGCAGCTTAACCGGGGTGCACAGCAATGAGCAGTTCTTC,NA,TRBJ2-1,NA,TRBV7-2
CASSFGTEYFNEQFF,TGTGCCAGCAGTTTCGGGACAGAATACTTCAATGAGCAGTTCTTC,NA,TRBJ2-1,TRBD1,TRBV12-3/TRBV12-4
CASSLGLGTWGQETQYF,TGTGCCAGCTCCCTCGGACTCGGGACCTGGGGACAAGAGACCCAGTACTTC,NA,TRBJ2-5,NA,TRBV18
CAVGRYQETQYF,TGTGCCGTTGGTCGGTACCAAGAGACCCAGTACTTC,NA,TRBJ2-5,NA,TRBV6-6
CASSQDPGGGGASDTQYF,TGTGCCAGCAGCCAAGATCCCGGTGGCGGGGGGGCTTCAGATACGCAGTATTTT,few,TRBJ2-3,TRBD2,TRBV4-2
CASSRYEGAPEQSF,TGTGCCAGCAGCCGCTACGAGGGGGCCCCTGAGCAGTCCTTC,NA,TRBJ2-1,TRBD1,TRBV14
CSVGGLSYNEQFF,TGCAGCGTTGGGGGACTATCCTACAATGAGCAGTTCTTC,few,TRBJ2-1,TRBD2,TRBV29-1
CASTTGGGTNQYF,TGTGCCAGCACCACAGGTGGAGGGACAAATCAGTACTTC,NA,TRBJ2-4,NA,TRBV6-5
CSVESLAEEHNEQFF,TGCAGCGTTGAATCGCTAGCGGAAGAACACAATGAGCAGTTCTTC,NA,TRBJ2-1,TRBD2,TRBV29-1
CASGPQGWAEAFF,TGTGCCAGCGGCCCTCAGGGTTGGGCTGAAGCTTTCTTT,NA,TRBJ1-1,NA,TRBV7-2
CASSEGVGDNQPQHF,TGTGCCAGCAGTGAGGGGGTGGGTGACAATCAGCCCCAGCATTTT,NA,TRBJ1-5,NA,TRBV6-1
CASSLAAREAEQFF,TGTGCCAGCAGTTTAGCGGCGCGGGAGGCTGAGCAGTTCTTC,NA,TRBJ2-1,TRBD2,TRBV12-3/TRBV12-4
CASSLVGPRNYGELFF,TGCGCCAGCAGCTTGGTAGGGCCCCGGAATTACGGGGAGCTGTTTTTT,NA,TRBJ2-2,NA,TRBV5-1
CSVKGNSYEQYF,TGCAGCGTTAAGGGGAACTCCTACGAGCAGTACTTC,NA,TRBJ2-7,NA,TRBV29-1
CASSLLEDTKTQYF,TGTGCCAGCAGTTTATTGGAGGATACGAAGACCCAGTACTTC,once,TRBJ2-5,NA,TRBV12-3/TRBV12-4
CASSPGDNQPQHF,TGTGCCAGCAGTCCGGGGGACAATCAGCCCCAGCATTTT,few,TRBJ1-5,NA,TRBV6-2/TRBV6-3
CASSLAPLGENTEAFF,TGCGCCAGCAGCTTGGCACCATTAGGAGAGAACACTGAAGCTTTCTTT,once,TRBJ1-1,NA,TRBV5-1
CASSRRQNNEQFF,TGTGCCAGCAGCCGGAGACAGAACAATGAGCAGTTCTTC,NA,TRBJ2-1,NA,TRBV7-3
CSVDGGPHTDTQYF,TGCAGCGTTGACGGGGGACCCCACACAGATACGCAGTATTTT,NA,TRBJ2-3,NA,TRBV29-1
CAISLAPTNEKLFF,TGTGCCATCAGTCTTGCACCAACTAATGAAAAACTGTTTTTT,few,TRBJ1-4,NA,TRBV10-3
CASSFPTSGGKPDTQYF,TGTGCCAGCAGTTTCCCTACTAGCGGCGGGAAGCCAGATACGCAGTATTTT,NA,TRBJ2-3,TRBD2,TRBV27
CASAPPVGYNEQFF,TGTGCCAGCGCCCCCCCTGTAGGATACAATGAGCAGTTCTTC,few,TRBJ2-1,NA,TRBV7-9
CASSFDPADGTDTQYF,TGCGCCAGCAGCTTCGACCCCGCAGATGGGACAGATACGCAGTATTTT,once,TRBJ2-3,NA,TRBV5-1
CASRTTAAYGYTF,TGTGCCAGTAGAACGACAGCGGCATATGGCTACACCTTC,NA,TRBJ1-2,NA,TRBV19
CSARTLLSYEQYF,TGCAGCGCCAGGACACTCTTATCCTACGAGCAGTACTTC,NA,TRBJ2-7,NA,TRBV29-1
CAISGGPDTQYF,TGTGCCATCAGTGGAGGGCCAGATACGCAGTATTTT,few,TRBJ2-3,NA,TRBV10-3
CASTPINTEAFF,TGTGCCAGCACCCCGATCAACACTGAAGCTTTCTTT,NA,TRBJ1-1,NA,TRBV12-3/TRBV12-4
CASSYSPGQGYGYTF,TGTGCCAGCAGTTACTCTCCGGGACAGGGGTATGGCTACACCTTC,NA,TRBJ1-2,TRBD1,TRBV6-6
CSAVGLADSYEQYF,TGCAGTGCTGTCGGACTAGCGGACTCCTACGAGCAGTACTTC,NA,TRBJ2-7,TRBD2,TRBV20-1
CASSEEVRQGQYNEQFF,TGTGCCAGCAGTGAAGAAGTCCGGCAGGGCCAATACAATGAGCAGTTCTTC,NA,TRBJ2-1,NA,TRBV6-4
CASSPQVADQETQYF,TGTGCCAGCAGCCCTCAGGTAGCGGACCAAGAGACCCAGTACTTC,NA,TRBJ2-5,NA,TRBV7-2
CASNTFGISTGNSNQPQHF,TGTGCCAGTAATACGTTTGGGATTTCGACAGGGAACAGCAATCAGCCCCAGCATTTT,few,TRBJ1-5,TRBD1,TRBV6-1
CASSFTSGALGDTQYF,TGTGCCAGCAGCTTCACTAGCGGGGCACTCGGGGATACGCAGTATTTT,few,TRBJ2-3,TRBD2,TRBV7-9
CSVRRGTYNEQFF,TGCAGTGTCAGGCGGGGTACCTACAATGAGCAGTTCTTC,NA,TRBJ2-1,NA,TRBV20-1
CSVRTGQPSGANVLTF,TGCAGCGTTCGGACAGGCCAACCCTCTGGGGCCAACGTCCTGACTTTC,NA,TRBJ2-6,TRBD1,TRBV29-1
CSARGEGDPYEQYF,TGCAGTGCTAGAGGGGAAGGGGACCCCTACGAGCAGTACTTC,few,TRBJ2-7,NA,TRBV20-1
CASSEATSYEQYF,TGTGCCAGCAGTGAAGCAACCTCCTACGAGCAGTACTTC,NA,TRBJ2-7,NA,TRBV2
CASSGQNYGYTF,TGTGCCAGCAGTGGACAGAACTATGGCTACACCTTC,few,TRBJ1-2,NA,TRBV12-3/TRBV12-4
CASSTERNSPLHF,TGCGCCAGCAGCACAGAGCGCAATTCACCCCTCCACTTT,NA,TRBJ1-6,NA,TRBV5-1
CTSSVEFGSGRKQETQYF,TGTACCAGCAGCGTAGAATTTGGGAGCGGGAGGAAACAAGAGACCCAGTACTTC,NA,TRBJ2-5,TRBD2,TRBV9
CASSQPSQGPGELFF,TGCGCCAGCAGCCAACCTTCTCAGGGGCCCGGGGAGCTGTTTTTT,NA,TRBJ2-2,NA,TRBV4-1
CASSRPTGVNEKLFF,TGTGCCAGCAGCCGACCGACAGGGGTTAATGAAAAACTGTTTTTT,few,TRBJ1-4,TRBD1,TRBV4-2
CASSDEAGGETDTQYF,TGTGCCAGCAGTGACGAGGCAGGGGGGGAGACAGATACGCAGTATTTT,few,TRBJ2-3,NA,TRBV6-4
CSASPGRGQGARQPQHF,TGCAGTGCTAGCCCTGGGAGGGGACAGGGGGCGAGGCAGCCCCAGCATTTT,NA,TRBJ1-5,TRBD1,TRBV20-1
CSVGTGTGGNEQFF,TGCAGCGTTGGGACCGGGACAGGGGGCAATGAGCAGTTCTTC,few,TRBJ2-1,TRBD1,TRBV29-1
CASSLVTEAFF,TGTGCCAGCAGCTTAGTTACTGAAGCTTTCTTT,few,TRBJ1-1,NA,TRBV7-9
CASSYDRGGIPLTQYF,TGTGCCAGCAGTTATGATCGGGGGGGAATACCTTTGACCCAGTACTTC,NA,TRBJ2-5,TRBD2,TRBV6-6
CASSQRAGGNYGYTF,TGTGCCAGCAGCCAACGGGCAGGGGGCAACTATGGCTACACCTTC,few,TRBJ1-2,TRBD1,TRBV7-2
CASSLGSRGAFF,TGTGCCAGCAGCTTAGGGAGCAGGGGCGCTTTCTTT,NA,TRBJ1-1,NA,TRBV11-2
CAISEELAVKETQYF,TGCGCCATCAGTGAGGAACTAGCGGTTAAAGAGACCCAGTACTTC,NA,TRBJ2-5,TRBD2,TRBV10-3
CSVAAGGYTF,TGCAGCGTTGCGGCGGGCGGCTACACCTTC,few,TRBJ1-2,NA,TRBV29-1
CASSPRANVRTGGMETQYF,TGTGCCAGCAGCCCTAGGGCCAACGTAAGGACAGGGGGCATGGAGACCCAGTACTTC,NA,TRBJ2-5,TRBD1,TRBV7-9